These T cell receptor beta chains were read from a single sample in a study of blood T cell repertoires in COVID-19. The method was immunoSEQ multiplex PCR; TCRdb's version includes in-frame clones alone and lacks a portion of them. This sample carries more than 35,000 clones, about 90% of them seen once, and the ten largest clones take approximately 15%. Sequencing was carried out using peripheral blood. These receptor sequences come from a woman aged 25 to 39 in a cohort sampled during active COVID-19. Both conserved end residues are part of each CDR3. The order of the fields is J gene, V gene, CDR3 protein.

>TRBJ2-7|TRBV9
CASSVATGQGAYEQYF
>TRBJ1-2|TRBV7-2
CASRPKSKDRHAGYTF
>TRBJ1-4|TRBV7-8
CASSTQRGFGGEKLFF
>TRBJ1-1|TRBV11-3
CASSLAGRDTEAFF
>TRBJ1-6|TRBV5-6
CASSAGQGGRSPLHF
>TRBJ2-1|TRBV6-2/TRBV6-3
CASSYRGLAGVPAYNEQFF
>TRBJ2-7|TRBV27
CASRNRLAGNEQYF
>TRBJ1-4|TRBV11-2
CASSPRDSEKLFF
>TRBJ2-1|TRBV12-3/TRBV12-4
CASSLMLRDEQFF
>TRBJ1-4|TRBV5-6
CASSLGGRRYEKLFF
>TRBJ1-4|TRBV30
CAWSVQGVRTNEKLFF
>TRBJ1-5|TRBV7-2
CASSLSGGQPQHF
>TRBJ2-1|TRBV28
CASSSPGLAGGEQFF
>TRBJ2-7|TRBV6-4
CASSPRLAGAPGQYEQYF
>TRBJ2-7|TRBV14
CASSQEGRTYEQYF
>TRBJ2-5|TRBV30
CAWTGTKETQYF
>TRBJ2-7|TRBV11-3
CASSTPREGRWVQYF
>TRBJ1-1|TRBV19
CASRSTGLVTEAFF
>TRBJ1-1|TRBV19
CATVDRGGTEAFF
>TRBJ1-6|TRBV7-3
CASSVGYNSPLHF
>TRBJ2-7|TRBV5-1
CASSLGLASYEQYF
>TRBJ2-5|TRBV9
CASVREPRYQETQYF
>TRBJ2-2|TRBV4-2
CASSPLGGRETGELFF
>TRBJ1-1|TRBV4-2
CASSQGQWDTEAFF
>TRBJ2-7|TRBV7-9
CASSLRTSGTIIPYEQYF
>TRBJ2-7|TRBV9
CASSVGAQEEQYF
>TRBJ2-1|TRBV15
CATSRGGGSGRSPYNEQFF
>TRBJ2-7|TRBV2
CASAQGPGSYF
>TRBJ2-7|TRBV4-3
CASSQEEGQGFFEQYF
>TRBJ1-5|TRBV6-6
CASTLRVGNQPQHF
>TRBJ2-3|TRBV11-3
CASSQGGGATDTQYF
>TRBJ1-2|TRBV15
CATSSPGGIGYTF
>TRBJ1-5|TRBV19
CASKGDYSNQPQHF
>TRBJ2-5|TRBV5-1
CASSPTRQGLGETQYF
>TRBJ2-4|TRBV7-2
CASSLGPISAKNIQYF
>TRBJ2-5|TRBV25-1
CASSQRGGEETQYF
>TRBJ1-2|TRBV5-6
CASSPQGAEGYTF
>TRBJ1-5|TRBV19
CASSWSGRQAQVNQPQHF
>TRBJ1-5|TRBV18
CASSPLAAGGNQPQHF
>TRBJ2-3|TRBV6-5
CASSPRTRLGYTQYF